The 14 T cell receptor beta chains presented below share a single source sample, sequenced in a study of early T cells in non-severe SARS-CoV-2 infection. TCRdb reprocessed the 5' RACE reads via MiXCR and lists one record per CDR3 protein. The table records 55,000 to 80,000 distinct CDR3 sequences, approximately 8.8% of them present only once. Source: whole blood, taken at baseline. These receptors were obtained from an adult who was a healthcare worker with PCR-confirmed SARS-CoV-2 infection or an uninfected control (not recorded which).

V gene TRBV7-3 combines with J gene TRBJ2-1; weak D call: TRBD2 (6 bases). The CDR3 length is 14 residues. The V gene's germline CDR1 is SGHTA and CDR2 FQGTGA. The V end was cut by 4 bases, the J end by 5 bases, with 12 bases between. The CDR3 reads CASSYSRENNEQFF. The CDR3 bases are TGTGCCAGCAGCTACAGTCGGGAGAACAATGAGCAGTTCTTC.

This chain connects TRBV10-3 to TRBJ2-3; possibly TRBD2 for D (6 bases). The CDR3 contains 15 residues. CDR1 and CDR2 (germline): ENHRY, SYGVKD. V lost 6 bases and J lost 2, with 15 bases in between. The CDR3 DNA reads as TGTGCCATCAGCTCGACTAGTAGGCTCACAGATACGCAGTATTTT. Encoded protein: CAISSTSRLTDTQYF.

The chain recombines TRBV18 with TRBJ2-7, with 7 bases identical to TRBD2. The CDR3 is 13 residues long. Germline V lookup: CDR1 KGHSH, CDR2 LQKENI. Losses at the gene ends were 6 bases for V and 2 bases for J; bases not matched to a gene: 4. In DNA form, the CDR3 reads TGTGCCAGCTCCCCGAGCGGGGCCTACGAGCAGTACTTC. Translated: CASSPSGAYEQYF.

This clonotype was seen a few times. The chain combines TRBV20-1 with TRBJ1-2; 7 bases match TRBD1. The CDR3 runs 15 residues. Trimming at V came to 1 base and at J to 3 bases, leaving 8 bases not matched to a gene. Germline values: CDR1 DFQATT, CDR2 SNEGSKA (reference sequence). The CDR3 spells CSARGWGTVYYGYTF. The CDR3 region has the DNA TGCAGTGCTAGAGGGTGGGGGACAGTCTACTATGGCTACACCTTC.

This clonotype was recorded a few times. J is TRBJ1-4 and V is TRBV7-9; D remains unclear. Germline V lookup: CDR1 SEHNR, CDR2 FQNEAQ (reference sequence). The CDR3 contains 13 residues. Trimming cost V 0 bases and J 8 bases, with 7 bases left between them. In DNA, the CDR3 is TGTGCCAGCAGCTTAGCGATAACCGAAAAACTGTTTTTT. Encoded protein: CASSLAITEKLFF. The full variable domain, completed using reference TRBV7-9 and TRBJ1-4, is DTGVSQNPRHKITKRGQNVTFRCDPISEHNRLYWYRQTLGQGPEFLTYFQNEAQLEKSRLLSDRFSAERPKGSFSTLEIQRTEQGDSAMYLCASSLAITEKLFFGSGTQLSVL.

The table lists this clonotype with a few counts. The CDR3 sequence is CASSPIGTYNEQFF. CDR3 nucleotides: TGTGCCAGCAGTCCCATAGGGACCTACAATGAGCAGTTCTTC. J is TRBJ2-1 and V is TRBV27; D ambiguous. Germline V lookup: CDR1 MNHEY, CDR2 SMNVEV (reference sequence). V was clipped by 5 bases and J by 2 bases, with 10 bases between them. CDR3 length equals 14 residues.

The rearrangement joins TRBV6-6 to TRBJ1-5; no clear D gene. Trimming took 1 base from V and 5 from J, leaving 9 bases between them. The CDR3 totals 14 residues. Germline V gives CDR1 MNHNY, CDR2 SVGAGI (reference sequence). CDR3 DNA: TGTGCCAGCAGTTACTGGCCTAGGGATCAGCCCCAGCATTTT. Its translation: CASSYWPRDQPQHF.

Ten or more counts support this clonotype. The chain uses TRBV12-3 or TRBV12-4 and TRBJ2-1, with a tentative D call TRBD2 (6 bases). There are 16 residues in the CDR3. Deletions cut 2 bases from V and 0 bases from J, with 11 bases between. DNA of the CDR3: TGTGCCAGCAGTTTATGGGGGACTCTCTCCTACAATGAGCAGTTCTTC. Protein product: CASSLWGTLSYNEQFF.

J is TRBJ2-3 and V is TRBV7-6; D possibly corresponds to TRBD1 (6 bases). Germline V gene lookup returns CDR1 SGHVS and CDR2 FNYEAQ. The CDR3 covers 14 residues. V dropped 6 bases and J dropped 3 bases, with 13 bases sitting between them. CDR3 protein: CASSSHQGTDTQYF. The CDR3 coding sequence is TGTGCCAGCAGTTCGCACCAGGGGACAGATACGCAGTATTTT.

This clonotype was recorded at least ten times. The chain has TRBV7-6 and TRBJ2-2, with D perhaps matching TRBD2 (6 bases). The V and J ends lost 5 bases and 5 bases respectively, with 18 bases between them. There are 16 residues in the CDR3. Per the germline V gene, CDR1 is SGHVS and CDR2 is FNYEAQ. The CDR3 DNA reads as TGTGCCAGCAGCCCCCGAGGAGGGATCGGGACCGGGGAGCTGTTTTTT. Encoded protein: CASSPRGGIGTGELFF.

This clonotype has only a few counts. A much larger clone sits a single nucleotide away, making a read error possible. V is TRBV4-2 and J is TRBJ2-1; D may be TRBD2 (5 bases). This CDR3 comprises 16 residues. The V gene's germline CDR1 is LGHNA and CDR2 YNFKEQ. For the CDR3, the DNA is TGTGCCAGCAGCCAAGATAGCGACCAATTTTACAAAGAGCAGTTCTTC. This translates into CASSQDSDQFYKEQFF.

V usage is TRBV20-1 and J usage is TRBJ2-1, with 7 bases that match TRBD2. The CDR3 contains 13 residues. Germline trimming cut 6 bases from V and 4 bases from J; bases unmatched to any gene: 6. CDR1 and CDR2 (germline): DFQATT, SNEGSKA (reference sequence). The CDR3 DNA reads as TGCAGTGCAGGCGGGACTACGTACAATGAGCAGTTCTTC. As protein: CSAGGTTYNEQFF.

A single count supports this clonotype. This chain links TRBV5-1 with TRBJ2-1, with TRBD2 as a possible D gene (6 bases). Germline lookup yields CDR1 SGHRS and CDR2 YFSETQ. The CDR3 is 15 amino acids. V was shortened by 4 bases and J by 5 bases, with 16 bases between the two germline ends. The CDR3 sequence: CASSPGGLADNEQFF. The CDR3 DNA reads as TGCGCCAGCAGCCCGGGTGGGTTAGCGGACAATGAGCAGTTCTTC.

In its sample, this clonotype was seen a few times. The chain has TRBV7-8 and TRBJ2-1; 8 positions agree with TRBD2. This CDR3 is 16 amino acids long. CDR1 is SGHVS, CDR2 FQNEAQ, per germline. Trimming took 0 bases from V and 8 from J; bases not matched to a gene: 9. CDR3 sequence reads: CASSLARAGARDEQFF. In nucleotides, the CDR3 is TGTGCCAGCAGCTTAGCGAGAGCGGGAGCGAGGGATGAGCAGTTCTTC.